The 24 T cell receptor beta chains below were found in one sample sequenced in a study of blood T cell repertoires in COVID-19. TCRdb's table, derived via immunoSEQ multiplex PCR, lists solely in-frame clones and lacks some. The sample includes hundreds of thousands of clones, approximately 81% of them seen just once. The sequenced material came from PBMCs or T cells enriched from blood (not recorded which). These receptors all come from a woman aged 30 to 39 who had been exposed to COVID-19.

The V call is TRBV7-8, the J call TRBJ1-2; D is possibly TRBD1 (5 bases). The germline V and J ends were trimmed by 5 bases and 4 bases, with 14 bases remaining between them. CDR3 length: 14 amino acids. The germline CDR1 and CDR2 sequences are SGHVS and FQNEAQ. CDR3 coding DNA: TGTGCCAGCAGCACGGGGGGGATAGGCTATGGCTACACCTTC. It yields the protein CASSTGGIGYGYTF.

V usage is TRBV7-9 and J usage is TRBJ2-1; D remains ambiguous. There are 12 residues in the CDR3. The V and J ends lost 3 bases and 7 bases respectively, with 7 bases between them. Germline V lookup: CDR1 SEHNR, CDR2 FQNEAQ (reference sequence). CDR3 residues: CASSFIANEQFF. The CDR3 bases are TGTGCCAGCAGCTTTATAGCTAATGAGCAGTTCTTC.

The chain links TRBV10-3 to TRBJ1-1, with D unclear. The CDR3 has 13 amino acids. V shed 6 bases and J shed 1 base, with 9 bases lying between them. Germline CDR1 is ENHRY and CDR2 is SYGVKD. The chain's CDR3 is CAIRGTQNTEAFF. DNA of the CDR3: TGTGCCATCAGGGGCACGCAGAACACTGAAGCTTTCTTT.

This sequence joins TRBV5-8 and TRBJ2-3, with 9 bases fitting TRBD2. The V and J ends lost 1 base and 0 bases, in that order; junction bases with no gene match: 3. There are 16 residues in the CDR3. From germline, CDR1 is SGHTS and CDR2 YDEGEE. The CDR3 reads CASSLRGRASTDTQYF. The CDR3 DNA follows: TGTGCCAGCAGCTTGCGCGGGAGGGCTAGCACAGATACGCAGTATTTT.

The chain is built from TRBV4-2 and TRBJ2-7, with D possibly being TRBD1 (6 bases). The CDR3 totals 14 residues. CDR1 is LGHNA, CDR2 YNFKEQ, per germline. Trimming removed 1 base at V and 2 bases at J, with 9 bases between. Here the CDR3 DNA reads TGTGCCAGCAGCCAAGGATCAGGGGCCTACGAGCAGTACTTC. It encodes CASSQGSGAYEQYF.

The chain employs TRBV5-4 and TRBJ2-3; D not resolved. Germline V gene data show CDR1 as SGHNT and CDR2 as YYREEE (reference sequence). Deletions cut 4 bases from V and 3 bases from J, with 15 bases between. The CDR3 is 15 residues long. The CDR3 coding sequence is TGTGCCAGCAGCAGGTCGGCGGATTTGACAGATACGCAGTATTTT. Protein sequence: CASSRSADLTDTQYF. Based on the CDR3 plus reference TRBV5-4 and TRBJ2-3, the full variable domain is ETGVTQSPTHLIKTRGQQVTLRCSSQSGHNTVSWYQQALGQGPQFIFQYYREEENGRGNFPPRFSGLQFPNYSSELNVNALELDDSALYLCASSRSADLTDTQYFGPGTRLTVL.

The chain couples TRBV5-4 to TRBJ1-1, with 7 bases matching TRBD1. This CDR3 has 12 residues. Germline CDR1 SGHNT, CDR2 YYREEE (reference sequence). The junction had 4 bases not matched to a gene; V was cut back by 10 bases and J by 1 base. CDR3 region: CAGRQGNTEAFF. The CDR3, as DNA: TGTGCCGGAAGACAGGGGAACACTGAAGCTTTCTTT.

The chain combines TRBV6-6 with TRBJ2-3, with 9 nucleotides matching TRBD1. CDR3 length: 17 residues. Germline loops: CDR1 MNHNY, CDR2 SVGAGI (reference sequence). V shed 5 bases and J 3 bases; nucleotides not matched to a gene: 12. The chain's CDR3 is CASSPLLRQGGTDTQYF. In DNA, the CDR3 is TGTGCCAGCAGTCCCCTTCTTCGACAGGGGGGTACAGATACGCAGTATTTT.

This rearrangement joins TRBV6-5 to TRBJ1-6; no definite D call. Trimming cost V 5 bases and J 3 bases, with 8 bases left between them. Germline CDR1 and CDR2: MNHEY and SVGAGI. The CDR3 is 14 amino acids. The CDR3 loop reads CASSPRFYNSPLHF. The CDR3 nucleotides read TGTGCCAGCAGTCCCAGGTTCTATAATTCACCCCTCCACTTT.

The CDR3 DNA reads TGTGCCAGTAGACCTACCGGGACAGGGGGCCCAAGGTACTTC. This encodes CASRPTGTGGPRYF. The chain joins TRBV19 to TRBJ2-7; 12 bases agree with TRBD1. V gave up 6 bases and J gave up 12 bases; unmatched junction bases: 12. Looked up from germline, CDR1 is LNHDA and CDR2 is SQIVND (reference sequence). The CDR3 is made up of 14 amino acids.

This rearrangement joins TRBV7-2 to TRBJ2-7; possible D gene TRBD2, 5 bases. Trimming took off 2 bases at V and 7 bases at J, with 21 bases between the two ends. Germline V CDR1 and CDR2: SGHTA, FQGNSA. The CDR3 spans 16 residues. CDR3 protein: CASSLQVLRTPREQYF. The DNA of the CDR3 is TGTGCCAGCAGCTTACAAGTCCTACGGACTCCGAGGGAGCAGTACTTC.

V gene TRBV4-1 combines with J gene TRBJ2-7; tentatively, D is TRBD2 (7 bases). This CDR3 is built from 16 residues. Trimming took off 3 bases at V and 0 bases at J, with 15 bases between the two ends. The V gene's germline CDR1 is MGHRA and CDR2 YSYEKL. CDR3 sequence: CASSQSVGGLSYEQYF. CDR3 sequence (DNA): TGCGCCAGCAGCCAGTCCGTCGGGGGGCTCTCCTACGAGCAGTACTTC.

The CDR3 sequence is CASSDPTDTQYF. In DNA, the CDR3 is TGTGCCAGCAGTGACCCGACAGATACGCAGTATTTT. This chain joins TRBV25-1 and TRBJ2-3, with D hard to call. Germline CDR1 is MGHDK and CDR2 is SYGVNS. V lost 3 bases, J lost 3 bases, and 4 bases lay in between. CDR3 length: 12 amino acids.

The count of this clone is one. The gene calls are TRBV7-8 and TRBJ1-1, with 8 bases lining up with TRBD1. The J segment lost 2 bases and the V segment lost 2 bases, leaving 16 bases of the junction unmatched. Germline-derived CDR1 and CDR2 are SGHVS and FQNEAQ. CDR3 length: 19 residues. CDR3 loop: CASSLLDREQAVGNTEAFF. CDR3 sequence (DNA): TGTGCCAGCAGCTTACTGGACAGGGAACAAGCTGTTGGAAACACTGAAGCTTTCTTT.

The chain has TRBV5-1 and TRBJ2-1; 7 bases match TRBD1. The V segment lost 4 bases and the J segment 7 bases; nucleotides outside the gene matches: 8. In germline, CDR1 is SGHRS, CDR2 YFSETQ. This CDR3 is 14 amino acids long. CDR3 region: CASSPWTGDNEQFF. The DNA of the CDR3 is TGCGCCAGCAGCCCGTGGACAGGAGATAATGAGCAGTTCTTC.

The chain uses TRBV5-4 and TRBJ1-6, with 7 nucleotides matching TRBD1. CDR3 length: 15 amino acids. From germline, CDR1 is SGHNT and CDR2 YYREEE (reference sequence). The V and J ends lost 5 bases and 5 bases, in that order; junction bases with no gene match: 7. The CDR3 DNA follows: TGTGCCAGCAGGTTAGGGGACAGTAATAATTCACCCCTCCACTTT. Its translation: CASRLGDSNNSPLHF.

The V gene is TRBV7-2, the J gene TRBJ2-1; D perhaps matches TRBD2 (6 bases). The CDR3 contains 15 residues. The V and J ends lost 5 bases and 4 bases respectively, with 15 bases between them. Germline assignment: CDR1 SGHTA and CDR2 FQGNSA. Here the CDR3 reads CASSLQRDFYNEQFF. DNA for the CDR3: TGTGCCAGCAGCCTACAACGGGACTTTTACAATGAGCAGTTCTTC.

This sequence joins TRBV7-3 and TRBJ1-2; D remains ambiguous. Trimming cost V 0 bases and J 7 bases, with 15 bases left between them. Germline V lookup: CDR1 SGHTA, CDR2 FQGTGA. The CDR3 covers 15 residues. The CDR3 bases are TGTGCCAGCAGCTTAACGTATTCCGGGGTCGGTGGCTACACCTTC. It is translated as CASSLTYSGVGGYTF.

The chain combines TRBV12-3 or TRBV12-4 with TRBJ2-7; tentatively, D is TRBD1 (5 bases). The ends were cut back, 5 bases at V and 11 bases at J, with 19 bases in the middle. This CDR3 is 13 amino acids long. The CDR3 spells CASSPNTGLLKYF. The CDR3 bases are TGTGCCAGCAGTCCCAACACAGGCCTACTGAAGTACTTC.

The chain links TRBV5-4 to TRBJ2-1; D possibly corresponds to TRBD1 (6 bases). CDR1 and CDR2 from the germline V gene are SGHNT and YYREEE (reference sequence). The CDR3 is 12 amino acids. Trimming took off 3 bases at V and 8 bases at J, with 9 bases between the two ends. CDR3 region: CASSSDSDEQFF. The DNA of the CDR3 is TGTGCCAGCAGCTCGGACAGCGATGAGCAGTTCTTC.

The CDR3 DNA sequence: TGTGCCAGCAGTTACTCGATGGCGGGGTCCTACGAGCAGTACTTC. It is translated as CASSYSMAGSYEQYF. V gene TRBV6-6 combines with J gene TRBJ2-7; the D gene is possibly TRBD2 (6 bases). The germline V and J ends were trimmed by 0 bases and 1 base, with 10 bases remaining between them. Germline CDR1 reads MNHNY; CDR2 reads SVGAGI (reference sequence). This CDR3 region has 15 residues.

This rearrangement joins TRBV7-2 to TRBJ1-1, with 8 bases identical to TRBD1. After removal of 5 bases from V and 6 bases from J, the junction contained 14 bases not matched to a gene. The CDR3 covers 16 residues. Germline V gene sequence: CDR1 SGHTA, CDR2 FQGNSA. This chain's CDR3 is CASSPGTGTVTSEAFF. Here the CDR3 DNA reads TGTGCCAGCAGCCCCGGGACAGGTACGGTTACGTCTGAAGCTTTCTTT.

The CDR3 sequence is CASSLPRGTGSTDTQYF. The CDR3 DNA follows: TGTGCCAGCAGCCTACCGCGTGGGACAGGGTCCACAGATACGCAGTATTTT. The chain has TRBV28 and TRBJ2-3; 9 nucleotides agree with TRBD1. This CDR3 region has 17 residues. Germline V gene data show CDR1 as MDHEN and CDR2 as SYDVKM. V lost 6 bases to trimming and J lost 2 bases; unmatched junction nucleotides: 12.

This clone was counted only a few times. The gene calls are TRBV6-2 or TRBV6-3 and TRBJ2-7; D is possibly TRBD1 (6 bases). The V gene's germline CDR1 is MNHEY and CDR2 SVGEGT. Trimming cost V 2 bases and J 3 bases, with 11 bases left between them. This CDR3 region has 14 residues. The CDR3 region is CASSYPDRIYEQYF. The CDR3 nucleotides are TGTGCCAGCAGTTACCCGGACAGAATCTACGAGCAGTACTTC.